This note documents a single T cell receptor (beta chain) sequence. PCR amplification relied on 60 Vbeta primers (plus 13 Jbeta primers). Clones were sequenced by immunoSEQ multiplex PCR, and TCRdb holds only the in-frame ones, with some missing. The sample includes 200,000 to 250,000 clones, about 80% seen only once; the top ten take around 1.5%. These data originate in a study of cytomegalovirus exposure and HLA in healthy donors. Germline V gene data show CDR1 as MDHEN and CDR2 as SYDVKM. The CDR3 is 14 residues long. Trimming removed 6 bases from V and 9 bases from J, with 20 bases in between. This receptor was taken from a girl under 18 in good health and CMV-seronegative. The chain carries TRBV28 and TRBJ1-1, with a weak D call TRBD1 (6 bases). Specimen: PBMCs. Here the CDR3 reads CASSYNRAAQKAFF. As DNA, the CDR3 is TGTGCCAGCAGCTACAACAGGGCGGCCCAAAAAGCTTTCTTT.